This TCR beta chain was captured in a study of CD8+ T cells in alopecia areata. CDR3 length: 13 amino acids. The V end was cut by 6 bases, the J end by 4 bases, with 15 bases between. Germline values: CDR1 SQVTM, CDR2 ANQGSEA. This sample's treatment: oral pan-JAK inhibitor, 5-10 mg twice daily. Extracted RNA was reverse transcribed into cDNA, the sequencing template. Here immunoSEQ multiplex PCR was the method, and the copy in TCRdb shows in-frame clones only, minus some. Of under 350,000 clones listed, 55% to 75% are singletons. This clone turned up a few times. The chain is built from TRBV29-1 and TRBJ2-5; D is ambiguous. Sequences were derived from CD4+ T cells sorted from blood, sampled at week 24, from a patient treated with tofacitinib. The sequence derives from a human donor with alopecia areata. Here the CDR3 reads CSVETVPLETQYF. The DNA of the CDR3 is TGCAGCGTGGAAACCGTCCCCTTAGAGACCCAGTACTTC.